This T cell receptor beta chain derives from a study of beta chain features in type 1 diabetes. Stem cell-like memory, regulatory, central memory and naive CD4+ cells were sorted via CD45RO/CCR7/CD25/CD127/CD95/CD27. General study points: In comparison with healthy donors, patients had naive, central memory and Treg TCRB repertoires that appeared more similar. Patients with type 1 diabetes carried fewer insertions and had more deletions at their VDJ junctions. Shorter TCRB CDR3s, moderately but significantly so, were found in Type 1 diabetes patients in all four CD4+ subsets.

Per germline, CDR1 LNHDA and CDR2 SQIVND (reference sequence). Trimming took 3 bases from V and 3 from J, leaving 12 bases between them. This CDR3 region has 14 residues. This clone has just a few counts. What it binds is unknown. The isolated RNA, all of it, was reverse transcribed, so expressed TCRB transcripts were what got sequenced. Generated by immunoSEQ multiplex PCR, the TCRdb table keeps only in-frame clones and is missing some. This sample yields about 710,000 clones, of which 11% to 15% are seen a single time; nearly 0.04% belongs to the top ten. This clonotype was sampled from a man younger than 30 with type 1 diabetes. The sequencing input was naive CD4+ T cells from blood. V usage is TRBV19 and J usage is TRBJ2-7; D unresolved. The CDR3 spells CASSITPAGYEQYF. CDR3 DNA: TGTGCCAGTAGTATCACCCCAGCAGGCTACGAGCAGTACTTC.